These 2 T cell receptor beta chains came from one sample sequenced in a study of OX40 agonist ivuxolimab in advanced cancers. Some clones are missing from TCRdb's copy, which holds only in-frame ones; the method was immunoSEQ multiplex PCR. This table has tens of thousands of clones, roughly 82% appearing once. Sequencing used CD4+ or CD8+ T cells sorted from blood, obtained in a trial of the OX40 agonist ivuxolimab. These receptor sequences come from an adult with an advanced solid tumor such as melanoma, head and neck, liver or kidney cancer.

The rearrangement uses TRBV11-1 and TRBJ2-3; 7 bases agree with TRBD1. J gave up 8 bases and V 2 bases, and 4 bases lay outside the gene matches. Looked up from germline, CDR1 is SGHAT and CDR2 is FQDESV (reference sequence). CDR3 length equals 13 residues. The CDR3 here is CASSLSRGSTQYF. In nucleotides, the CDR3 is TGTGCCAGCAGCTTATCCAGGGGGAGTACGCAGTATTTT.

This clone was seen once. V and J are TRBV6-1 and TRBJ1-5; the D is unclear. The length of the CDR3 is 13 residues. V lost 11 bases to trimming and J lost 7 bases, with 18 bases between them. CDR1 and CDR2 (germline): MNHNS, SASEGT. CDR3: CACAGQIEQPQHF. In nucleotides, the CDR3 is TGTGCCTGCGCCGGGCAAATAGAACAGCCCCAGCATTTT.